The rows below give T cell receptor beta chains drawn from one sample of a study of T cells in Graves' hyperthyroidism and ophthalmopathy. TCRdb processed the multiplex PCR reads anew with MiXCR; each CDR3 protein has one entry. The repertoire includes some 550,000 distinct CDR3 sequences, about 20% of them detected once, and approximately 26% sits in the top ten. The sequenced sample consisted of blood. These receptors all come from a man aged 18 to 30 with Graves' hyperthyroidism. The CDR3 runs from the conserved cysteine through the conserved F or W. D genes are given only for firm matches. Not all rows give a size; the values are once, few, many and, for expanded clones, a class.

d_call j_call v_call clone_size cdr3_nt cdr3_aa
- TRBJ1-2 TRBV11-2 many TGTGCCAGCAGCCACTTCGGGCGACAGAACTATGGCTACACCTTC CASSHFGRQNYGYTF
TRBD1 TRBJ2-7 TRBV27 many TGTGCCAGCAGTCCCCACTCCGGGACAGGGGGTGGTGAGCAGTACTTC CASSPHSGTGGGEQYF
- TRBJ1-5 TRBV6-1 many TGTGCCAGCACCCGAGGGATCAGGGGCCGGCAGCAGCCCCAGCATTTT CASTRGIRGRQQPQHF
TRBD2 TRBJ2-7 TRBV6-1 - TGTGCCAGCAACACTCGTCTGGGACTAGGTTCGTTCGAGCAGTACTTC CASNTRLGLGSFEQYF
- TRBJ1-5 TRBV19 - TGTGCCAGTACCCCGGGGGCCTGGCAGCCCCAGCATTTT CASTPGAWQPQHF
- TRBJ1-1 TRBV2 many TGTGCCAGCAGGCTCGGAAGGTCAAACACTGAAGCTTTCTTT CASRLGRSNTEAFF
TRBD2 TRBJ2-2 TRBV7-3 many TGTGCCAGCAGCAAAGCGGGGGCCGGGGAGCTGTTTTTT CASSKAGAGELFF
- TRBJ1-2 TRBV9 many TGTGCCAGCAGCTCCGCCGGTCTGGGTGGCTACACCTTC CASSSAGLGGYTF
- TRBJ1-1 TRBV6-1 many TGTGCCAGCTCACCTTCCGGGACCGTGAACACTGAAGCTTTCTTT CASSPSGTVNTEAFF
- TRBJ1-6 TRBV12-3/TRBV12-4 many TGTGCCAGCAGTTCCACAGGGTCCAATTCACCCCTCCACTTT CASSSTGSNSPLHF
TRBD1 TRBJ1-2 TRBV28 few TGTGCCAGTCACAGGGGAGGCTACACCTTC CASHRGGYTF
TRBD1 TRBJ1-1 TRBV19 - TGTGCCAGTAGTATCGGGGACAGGACCCCGAACACTGAAGCTTTCTTT CASSIGDRTPNTEAFF
TRBD1 TRBJ1-5 TRBV10-3 many TGTGCCATCAGCCAAGGGACAGGCAATCAGCCCCAGCATTTT CAISQGTGNQPQHF
TRBD1 TRBJ2-3 TRBV6-5 few TGTGCCAGCAGTTTACGGGACAGGGGGAGACAGTATTTT CASSLRDRGRQYF
- TRBJ2-7 TRBV28 many TGTGCCAGCAGTTCGGGGGACGCCAGCTCCTACGAGCAGTACTTC CASSSGDASSYEQYF
- TRBJ1-6 TRBV12-3/TRBV12-4 many TGTGCCAGCAGTTCGGAAACTTATAATTCACCCCTCCACTTT CASSSETYNSPLHF
- TRBJ1-1 TRBV6-1 many TGTGCCAGCAGTGATACAGGCCCGGCTTTCTTT CASSDTGPAFF
- TRBJ1-1 TRBV9 few TGTGCCAGCAGCCCAGGGGAGGCAACAGAAGCTTTCTTT CASSPGEATEAFF
TRBD2 TRBJ2-5 TRBV11-1 many TGTGCCAGCAGCTCCCGCCTGGGGACTAGCGAGAACCAAGAGACCCAGTACTTC CASSSRLGTSENQETQYF
TRBD2 TRBJ2-7 TRBV7-2 few TGTGCCACCGCGACTAGCGGGAGCTCCTACGAGCAGTACTTC CATATSGSSYEQYF
TRBD2 TRBJ2-2 TRBV6-2/TRBV6-3 - TGTGCCAGCAGACCCCTAGGACTAGCATCCACCGGGGAGCTGTTTTTT CASRPLGLASTGELFF
- TRBJ1-1 TRBV27 - TGTGCCAGCAGTTTACGGTCGAGGTGGGCCCTCAACACTGAAGCTTTCTTT CASSLRSRWALNTEAFF
- TRBJ1-2 TRBV7-8 many TGTGCCAGCAGCTTAGAAAATAACTATGGCTACACCTTC CASSLENNYGYTF
TRBD1 TRBJ1-1 TRBV2 - TGTGCCAGCAGCGGACAGGGGGCGGGTGAAGCTTTCTTT CASSGQGAGEAFF
- TRBJ2-5 TRBV20-1 many TGCAGTGCTAGGCCCCGGGCGGAGACCCAGTACTTC CSARPRAETQYF
- TRBJ2-2 TRBV29-1 - TGCAGCGTTGCCCAGAACACCGGGGAGCTGTTTTTT CSVAQNTGELFF
TRBD2 TRBJ2-7 TRBV10-3 many TGTGCCATCAGTTTAGCGGGTCGCGAGCAGTACTTC CAISLAGREQYF
TRBD1 TRBJ1-1 TRBV10-3 - TGTGCCATCAGGGATCCAGGGGGAAACACTGAAGCTTTCTTT CAIRDPGGNTEAFF
- TRBJ1-5 TRBV10-3 many TGTGCCATCAGTGAGTCCGGGAAAGGGACGCCCCAGCATTTT CAISESGKGTPQHF
- TRBJ2-5 TRBV7-6 many TGTGCCAGCAGCGAAACCCTGCACCGGGACGGCGATGAGACCCAGTACTTC CASSETLHRDGDETQYF
TRBD2 TRBJ2-5 TRBV12-3/TRBV12-4 - TGTGCCAGCAGTTCCACGACTAGCGGGAGATCAGAGACCCAGTACTTC CASSSTTSGRSETQYF
- TRBJ1-2 TRBV14 many TGTGCCAGCAGCCAAGTAGGTGGTACCGGTCTCCCTTATGGCTACACCTTC CASSQVGGTGLPYGYTF
TRBD1 TRBJ2-7 TRBV12-3/TRBV12-4 few TGTGCCAGCAGACTCTCCGGGACAGGGGCCGACGAGCAGTACTTC CASRLSGTGADEQYF
TRBD1 TRBJ2-2 TRBV6-1 many TGTGCCAGCACCACAGGGGTAAATACCGGGGAGCTGTTTTTT CASTTGVNTGELFF
- TRBJ2-5 TRBV29-1 many TGCAGCATGCCGGGGGTGTACCAAGAGACCCAGTACTTC CSMPGVYQETQYF
- TRBJ2-7 TRBV11-2 many TGTGCCAGCAGCCCAGGGACCTGGGACTCCTACGAGCAGTACTTC CASSPGTWDSYEQYF
- TRBJ2-2 TRBV6-1 many TGTGCCAGCAGTGAGACCTATGGGACAAGGAACACCGGGGAGCTGTTTTTT CASSETYGTRNTGELFF
- TRBJ2-7 TRBV5-1 once TGCGCCAGCAGCTTGTATCCTGATGTGCTAAACGAGCAGTACTTC CASSLYPDVLNEQYF
- TRBJ1-2 TRBV27 many TGTGCCAGCAGGAATAAAGGAGTCTTC CASRNKGVF
- TRBJ1-3 TRBV6-5 many TGTGCCAGCAGTTACTCTCATGGAAACACCATATATTTT CASSYSHGNTIYF
- TRBJ2-7 TRBV6-2/TRBV6-3 many TGTGCCAGCAGTTACTCGGCTTTTCTCTACGAGCAGTACTTC CASSYSAFLYEQYF
TRBD1 TRBJ1-5 TRBV27 many TGTGCCAGCCATCCGGGACAGGGAGGGGGTTATAGCAATCAGCCCCAGCATTTT CASHPGQGGGYSNQPQHF
- TRBJ2-2 TRBV30 - TGTGCCTGGAGTGTGGGAGTAAACACCGGGGAGCTGTTTTTT CAWSVGVNTGELFF
- TRBJ1-1 TRBV18 - TGTGCCAGCTCACCACCCGGCAGACGAACTGAAGCTTTCTTT CASSPPGRRTEAFF
TRBD1 TRBJ2-7 TRBV14 many TGTGCCAGCAGCCAAGATCTGTGGGACAGGGGCTACGAGCAGTACTTC CASSQDLWDRGYEQYF
- TRBJ2-7 TRBV5-5 many TGTGCCAGCAGCGAGAATCCTAGTCCCTCCTACGAGCAGTACTTC CASSENPSPSYEQYF
TRBD1 TRBJ2-5 TRBV5-5 many TGTGCCAGCAGGCACAGGGGGGTGGGAGAGACCCAGTACTTC CASRHRGVGETQYF
- TRBJ2-5 TRBV11-2 - TGTGCCAGCAGCTTATTAGCGGAGCGGGAGACCCAGTACTTC CASSLLAERETQYF
TRBD1 TRBJ1-1 TRBV6-1 - TGTGCCAGCAGCTTCAGGGGACAGGGTATGAACACTGAAGCTTTCTTT CASSFRGQGMNTEAFF